This passage covers 12 T cell receptor beta chains from one sample sequenced in a study of T cells in Graves' hyperthyroidism and ophthalmopathy (dated by TCRdb to about 2019). The library was obtained by multiplex PCR. Sequencing was carried out with an Illumina HiSeq 2000. The TCR beta CDR3 regions were amplified from the RNA transcripts. For the first round of RT-PCR on the TCR CDR3, the HTBI primer set was used together with the Qiagen OneStep RT-PCR kit. TCRdb handled the public reads itself, with Q25 trimming in fastp and clone calling in MiXCR, and kept productive beta chains. Each entry is one CDR3 protein sequence, shown with its most common DNA and genes. Across this sample there are roughly 100,000 distinct CDR3 sequences, with about 50% seen only once. Roughly 24% of the sample rests with the top ten. The material sequenced was blood. The source is a middle-aged man with Graves' hyperthyroidism.

Comment on this clonotype: Compared with germline, one end of the junction differs, possibly owing to a read error. This sequence joins TRBV25-1 and TRBJ2-7; a weak D match, TRBD2 (5 bases). Germline V gene lookup returns CDR1 MGHDK and CDR2 SYGVNS. The length of the CDR3 is 10 residues. The CDR3 protein is CARGSSEQYF. The CDR3 DNA follows: TGTGCTAGAGGGTCCTCCGAGCAGTACTTC.

This clonotype was detected many times. The chain has TRBV20-1 and TRBJ2-3; 7 nucleotides agree with TRBD2. The ends lost 4 bases at V and 4 bases at J; junction bases unmatched: 8. Germline CDR1 is DFQATT and CDR2 is SNEGSKA (reference sequence). This CDR3 has 14 amino acids. The CDR3 bases are TGCAGTGCTATTTTCGCGGGAGCATCAGATACGCAGTATTTT. Its translation is CSAIFAGASDTQYF.

J is TRBJ2-5 and V is TRBV28; possible D gene TRBD2, 5 bases. The CDR3 runs 14 residues. Trimming took 1 base from V and 7 from J, leaving 13 bases between them. CDR1 MDHEN and CDR2 SYDVKM come from the germline V gene. The CDR3 bases are TGTGCCAGCAGTTTATTCAACTCCCGGGGGACCCAGTACTTC. Its translation: CASSLFNSRGTQYF. Together with reference TRBV28 and TRBJ2-5, the CDR3 gives the full variable domain: DVKVTQSSRYLVKRTGEKVFLECVQDMDHENMFWYRQDPGLGLRLIYFSYDVKMKEKGDIPEGYSVSREKKERFSLILESASTNQTSMYLCASSLFNSRGTQYFGPGTRLLVL.

The chain joins TRBV6-4 to TRBJ2-7; 7 nucleotides match TRBD1. The CDR3 covers 15 residues. The germline V gene encodes CDR1 MRHNA and CDR2 SNTAGT. With 6 bases clipped from V and 4 bases from J, the junction kept 12 bases outside the gene matches. The CDR3 is CASRPRQGVFYEQYF. The DNA for the CDR3 is TGTGCCAGCAGACCCCGGCAGGGGGTTTTTTACGAGCAGTACTTC.

This clonotype occurred many times. The chain has TRBV25-1 and TRBJ2-1, with 10 bases fitting TRBD2. CDR1 is MGHDK, CDR2 SYGVNS, per germline. With 6 bases clipped from V and 3 bases from J, the junction kept 2 bases outside the gene matches. The CDR3 covers 14 residues. CDR3 in DNA: TGTGCCAGCAGGGGGACTAGCGACTACAATGAGCAGTTCTTC. This gives the protein CASRGTSDYNEQFF. The entire variable domain, with the rest obtained from reference TRBV25-1 and TRBJ2-1, is as follows: EADIYQTPRYLVIGTGKKITLECSQTMGHDKMYWYQQDPGMELHLIHYSYGVNSTEKGDLSSESTVSRIRTEHFPLTLESARPSHTSQYLCASRGTSDYNEQFFGPGTRLTVL.

There are many counts of this clonotype. This chain joins TRBV9 and TRBJ2-3, with 10 nucleotides matching TRBD2. Per germline, CDR1 SGDLS and CDR2 YYNGEE. The J segment lost 5 bases and the V segment lost 4 bases, leaving 10 bases of the junction unmatched. This CDR3 is built from 16 residues. CDR3 nucleotide sequence: TGTGCCAGCAGCCCCCGGCGCGAGCGGGAGGGAGATACGCAGTATTTT. This codes for CASSPRREREGDTQYF.

This clonotype was seen only a few times. The chain has TRBV7-8 and TRBJ2-3, with no clear D. Trimming removed 5 bases from V and 5 bases from J, with 20 bases in between. The germline V gene has CDR1 SGHVS and CDR2 FQNEAQ. This CDR3 has 16 residues. CDR3 region: CASSSPGGPHGDTQYF. The CDR3 nucleotides read TGTGCCAGCAGCAGCCCGGGTGGGCCTCATGGAGATACGCAGTATTTT.

In this sample, this clonotype turned up a few times. This may stem from a read error, because a much larger clone lies one nucleotide away. The chain has TRBV9 and TRBJ2-1, with 8 bases aligning to TRBD2. Germline loops: CDR1 SGDLS, CDR2 YYNGEE. This CDR3 is built from 15 residues. DNA of the CDR3: TGTGCCAGCAGCTCGCGGGGGGAACCCGGGAATGAGCGGTTCTTC. Residues: CASSSRGEPGNERFF.

In the case of this clonotype: This CDR3 is missing its conserved last phenylalanine or tryptophan, likely due to a read error. The V call is TRBV7-3, the J call TRBJ2-3, with D hard to call. Germline-derived CDR1 and CDR2 are SGHTA and FQGTGA. This CDR3 is built from 12 residues. As DNA, the CDR3 is TGTGCCAGCAGCTCTTCGGCAGACACGCAGTATTCT. As protein: CASSSSADTQYS.

The chain has TRBV4-3 and TRBJ1-1; no reliable D call. V was shortened by 2 bases and J by 0 bases, with 7 bases between the two germline ends. From germline, CDR1 is LGHNA and CDR2 YSLEER. The CDR3 extends over 14 amino acids. CDR3 in amino acids: CASSQLAMNTEAFF. DNA of the CDR3: TGCGCCAGCAGCCAACTGGCGATGAACACTGAAGCTTTCTTT.

This clonotype occurred many times. V and J are TRBV7-2 and TRBJ1-1; D possibly corresponds to TRBD1 (5 bases). V was pared by 5 bases and J by 2 bases, with 12 bases between. Per germline, CDR1 SGHTA and CDR2 FQGNSA. The CDR3 totals 14 residues. The CDR3 protein is CASSRGTGNTEAFF. The CDR3 nucleotides are TGTGCCAGCAGCCGCGGGACGGGTAACACTGAAGCTTTCTTT.

The CDR3 sequence is CASSVAGTNTEAFF. The CDR3, as DNA: TGTGCCAGCAGCGTTGCAGGGACGAACACTGAAGCTTTCTTT. The chain carries TRBV25-1 and TRBJ1-1; tentatively, D is TRBD1 (5 bases). The CDR3 contains 14 residues. V was cut by 6 bases and J by 1 base, with 12 bases left in between. Germline V gene lookup returns CDR1 MGHDK and CDR2 SYGVNS.